Below, 5 T cell receptor beta chains from the same sample are listed, as sequenced in a study of T cell responses to AZD1222 COVID-19 vaccine. The assay was immunoSEQ multiplex PCR, and TCRdb's table has in-frame clones only and misses some. The sample records about 130,000 clones, roughly 87% being singletons. The sample was peripheral blood, taken on day 0 of AZD1222 vaccination. These receptors all come from an adult in good health.

The J gene is TRBJ1-1, the V gene TRBV5-1; TRBD1 aligns across 8 bases. With V trimmed by 1 base and J by 3 bases, 5 bases remained unmatched. CDR1 SGHRS and CDR2 YFSETQ come from the germline V gene. This CDR3 spans 15 amino acids. The CDR3 DNA follows: TGCGCCAGCAGCTTGTTCGGGACAGGAGACACTGAAGCTTTCTTT. Amino acids: CASSLFGTGDTEAFF.

The chain uses TRBV6-5 and TRBJ2-5, with no clear D. Germline V gene sequence: CDR1 MNHEY, CDR2 SVGAGI. This CDR3 is 14 amino acids long. Trimming stripped 0 bases from V and 7 bases from J, with 12 bases between. As DNA, the CDR3 is TGTGCCAGCAGTTACTCCAGGTCTAGGGTGACCCAGTACTTC. Its translation: CASSYSRSRVTQYF.

The rearrangement links TRBV4-1 to TRBJ1-5; D is perhaps TRBD1 (5 bases). CDR3 size: 16 residues. Trimming took off 1 base at V and 2 bases at J, with 12 bases between the two ends. CDR1 and CDR2 from the germline V gene are MGHRA and YSYEKL. CDR3 protein: CASSQGRGAGNQPQHF. DNA for the CDR3: TGCGCCAGCAGCCAAGGAAGGGGAGCGGGCAATCAGCCCCAGCATTTT.

This clone was counted only a few times. The V gene is TRBV29-1, the J gene TRBJ1-3; tentatively, D is TRBD1 (6 bases). The CDR3 runs to 17 residues. V was shortened by 5 bases and J by 0 bases, with 20 bases between the two germline ends. The V gene's germline CDR1 is SQVTM and CDR2 ANQGSEA. This CDR3 reads CSVPGWGQSFSGNTIYF. In nucleotides, the CDR3 is TGCAGCGTTCCGGGGTGGGGACAAAGTTTCTCTGGAAACACCATATATTTT.

This chain uses TRBV5-8 with TRBJ2-1; D ambiguous. Germline loops: CDR1 SGHTS, CDR2 YDEGEE. Trimming stripped 4 bases from V and 0 bases from J, with 11 bases between. CDR3 length: 15 amino acids. The CDR3 region has the DNA TGTGCCAGCAGCCGGACCTTAAGCTCCTACAATGAGCAGTTCTTC. Amino acids: CASSRTLSSYNEQFF.